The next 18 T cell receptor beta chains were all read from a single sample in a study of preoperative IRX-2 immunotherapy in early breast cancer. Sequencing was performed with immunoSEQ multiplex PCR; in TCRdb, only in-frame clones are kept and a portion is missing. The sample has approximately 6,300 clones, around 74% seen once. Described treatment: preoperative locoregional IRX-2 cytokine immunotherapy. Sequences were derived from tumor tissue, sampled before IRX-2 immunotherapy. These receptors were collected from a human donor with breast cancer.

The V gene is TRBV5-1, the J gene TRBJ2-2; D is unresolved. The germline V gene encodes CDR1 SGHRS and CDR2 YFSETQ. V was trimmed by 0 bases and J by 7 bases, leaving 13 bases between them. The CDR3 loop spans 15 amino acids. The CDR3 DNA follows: TGCGCCAGCAGCTTGGAGTTAGGGTATGGCGGGGAGCTGTTTTTT. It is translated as CASSLELGYGGELFF.

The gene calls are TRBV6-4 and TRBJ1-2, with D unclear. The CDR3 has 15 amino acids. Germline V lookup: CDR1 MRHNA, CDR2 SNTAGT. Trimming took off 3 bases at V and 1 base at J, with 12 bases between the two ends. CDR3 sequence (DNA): TGTGCCAGCAGTGAAATACAGCTTCTTAACTATGGCTACACCTTC. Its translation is CASSEIQLLNYGYTF.

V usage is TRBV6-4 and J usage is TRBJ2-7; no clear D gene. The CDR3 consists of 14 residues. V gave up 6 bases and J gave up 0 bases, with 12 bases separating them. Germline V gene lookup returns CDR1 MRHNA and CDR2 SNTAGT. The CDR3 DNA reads TGTGCCAGCAGGGACGGGTCTAGCTCCTACGAGCAGTACTTC. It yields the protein CASRDGSSSYEQYF.

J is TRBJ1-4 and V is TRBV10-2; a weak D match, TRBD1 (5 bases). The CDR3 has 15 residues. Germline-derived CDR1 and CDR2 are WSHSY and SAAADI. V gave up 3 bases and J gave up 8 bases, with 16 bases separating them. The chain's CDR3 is CASSETPQGGEKLFF. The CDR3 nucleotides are TGCGCCAGCAGTGAAACGCCGCAGGGAGGGGAAAAACTGTTTTTT.

CDR3 coding DNA: TGTGCCAGCAGTCTACAGCTGAACACTGAAGCTTTCTTT. It encodes CASSLQLNTEAFF. The chain employs TRBV6-8 and TRBJ1-1; no definite D call. V lost 5 bases to trimming and J lost 0 bases, with 7 bases between them. The CDR3 loop spans 13 amino acids. The V gene's germline CDR1 is MNHGY and CDR2 SAAAGT.

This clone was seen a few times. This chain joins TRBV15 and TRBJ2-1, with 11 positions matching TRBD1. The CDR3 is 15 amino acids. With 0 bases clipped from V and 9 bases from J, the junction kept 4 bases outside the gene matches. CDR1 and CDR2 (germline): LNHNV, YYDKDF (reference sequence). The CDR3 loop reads CATSREDRGLGEQFF. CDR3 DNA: TGTGCCACCAGCAGAGAGGACAGGGGGCTTGGTGAGCAGTTCTTC.

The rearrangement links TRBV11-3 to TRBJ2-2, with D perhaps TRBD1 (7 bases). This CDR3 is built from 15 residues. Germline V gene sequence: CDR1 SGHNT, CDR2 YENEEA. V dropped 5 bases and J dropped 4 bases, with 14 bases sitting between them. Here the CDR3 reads CASSPNRGGTGELFF. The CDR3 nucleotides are TGTGCCAGCAGCCCGAACAGGGGAGGCACCGGGGAGCTGTTTTTT.

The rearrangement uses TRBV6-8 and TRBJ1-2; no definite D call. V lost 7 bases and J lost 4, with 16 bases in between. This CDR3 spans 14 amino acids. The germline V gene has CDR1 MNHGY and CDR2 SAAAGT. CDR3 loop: CASTDPQRIYGYTF. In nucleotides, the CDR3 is TGTGCCAGCACCGACCCACAGAGGATCTATGGCTACACCTTC.

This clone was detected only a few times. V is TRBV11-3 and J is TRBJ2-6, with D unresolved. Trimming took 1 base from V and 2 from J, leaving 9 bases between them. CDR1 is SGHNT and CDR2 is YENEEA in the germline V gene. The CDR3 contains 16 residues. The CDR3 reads CASSLGFGAGANVLTF. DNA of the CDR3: TGTGCCAGCAGCTTAGGCTTTGGGGCTGGGGCCAACGTCCTGACTTTC. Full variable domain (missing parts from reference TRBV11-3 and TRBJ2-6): EAGVVQSPRYKIIEKKQPVAFWCNPISGHNTLYWYLQNLGQGPELLIRYENEEAVDDSQLPKDRFSAERLKGVDSTLKIQPAELGDSAVYLCASSLGFGAGANVLTFGAGSRLTVL.

CDR3 sequence reads: CASSLTSGGRGETQYF. CDR3 sequence (DNA): TGTGCCAGCAGTTTAACTAGCGGGGGCCGCGGGGAGACCCAGTACTTC. This chain links TRBV11-3 with TRBJ2-5, with 11 bases fitting TRBD2. Germline CDR1 and CDR2: SGHNT and YENEEA. V gave up 6 bases and J gave up 5 bases; unmatched junction bases: 11. The CDR3 is 16 residues long.

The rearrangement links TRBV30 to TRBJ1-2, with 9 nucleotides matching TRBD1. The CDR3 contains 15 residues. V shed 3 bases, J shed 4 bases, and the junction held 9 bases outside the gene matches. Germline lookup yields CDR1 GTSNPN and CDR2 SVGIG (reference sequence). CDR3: CAWRPGDRDGYGYTF. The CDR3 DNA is TGTGCCTGGAGGCCCGGGGACAGGGATGGCTATGGCTACACCTTC.

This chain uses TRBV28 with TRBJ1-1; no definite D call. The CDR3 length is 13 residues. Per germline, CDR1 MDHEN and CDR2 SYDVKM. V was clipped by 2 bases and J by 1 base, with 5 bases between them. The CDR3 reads CASSLHGNTEAFF. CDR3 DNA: TGTGCCAGCAGTTTACACGGGAACACTGAAGCTTTCTTT.

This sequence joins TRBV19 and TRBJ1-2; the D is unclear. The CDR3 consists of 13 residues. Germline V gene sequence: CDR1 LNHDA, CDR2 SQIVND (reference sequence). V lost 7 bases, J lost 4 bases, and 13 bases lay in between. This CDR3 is CASKFSAGYGYTF. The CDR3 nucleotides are TGTGCCAGTAAATTTTCTGCAGGCTATGGCTACACCTTC. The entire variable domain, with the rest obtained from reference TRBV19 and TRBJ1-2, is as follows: DGGITQSPKYLFRKEGQNVTLSCEQNLNHDAMYWYRQDPGQGLRLIYYSQIVNDFQKGDIAEGYSVSREKKESFPLTVTSAQKNPTAFYLCASKFSAGYGYTFGSGTRLTVV.

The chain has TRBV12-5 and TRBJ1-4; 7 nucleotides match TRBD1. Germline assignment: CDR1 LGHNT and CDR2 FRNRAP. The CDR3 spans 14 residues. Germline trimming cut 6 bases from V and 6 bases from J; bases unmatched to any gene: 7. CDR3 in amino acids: CASGPGTVYEKLFF. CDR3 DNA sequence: TGTGCTAGTGGCCCCGGGACAGTGTATGAAAAACTGTTTTTT.

CDR3 bases: TGTGCCAGCAGTTATTCCCCAGGAAACGCCAACGTCCTGACTTTC. Amino acids: CASSYSPGNANVLTF. J is TRBJ2-6 and V is TRBV6-8; D ambiguous. This CDR3 spans 15 amino acids. Germline loops: CDR1 MNHGY, CDR2 SAAAGT. V was clipped by 3 bases and J by 7 bases, with 13 bases between them.

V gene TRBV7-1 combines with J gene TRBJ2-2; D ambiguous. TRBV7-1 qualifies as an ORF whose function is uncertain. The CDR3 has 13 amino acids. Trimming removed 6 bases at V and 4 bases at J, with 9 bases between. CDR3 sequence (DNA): TGTGCCAGCAGTTTCGTTGCCACCGGGGAGCTGTTTTTT. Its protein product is CASSFVATGELFF.

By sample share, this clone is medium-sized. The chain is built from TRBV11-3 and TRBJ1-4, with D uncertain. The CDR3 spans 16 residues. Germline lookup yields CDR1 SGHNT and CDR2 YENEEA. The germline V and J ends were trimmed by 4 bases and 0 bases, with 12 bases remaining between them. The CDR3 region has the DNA TGTGCCAGCAGCTCGCCATCCGGGACAACTAATGAAAAACTGTTTTTT. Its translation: CASSSPSGTTNEKLFF.

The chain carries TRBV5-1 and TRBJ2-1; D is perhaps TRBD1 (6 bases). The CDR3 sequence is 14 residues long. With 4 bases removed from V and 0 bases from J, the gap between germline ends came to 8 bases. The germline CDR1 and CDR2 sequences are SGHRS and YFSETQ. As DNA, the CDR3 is TGCGCCAGCAGCCTACAGGGCTCCTACAATGAGCAGTTCTTC. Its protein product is CASSLQGSYNEQFF.